This TCR beta chain was identified during a study of cytomegalovirus exposure and HLA in healthy donors (dated by TCRdb to about 2017). Context from the whole study: In an earlier analysis of roughly 500 of the donors, about 260 Gb of sequence data and 100 million or so unique TCR beta sequences from approximately 180 million T cells were reported. Around 330 gigabases of sequencing data and roughly 80 million unique TCR sequences made up an early release that covered 500 to 700 HLA-typed donors. Among the 398 genotyped donors, around 81% belonged to the genetic ancestry cluster associated with self-reported Caucasian donors. The study was designed to test whether signatures of past pathogen exposure could be identified by cataloging public T cell receptors. Using immunosequencing, the study profiled T cell repertoires from 666 subjects and related those repertoires to cytomegalovirus serostatus. Along with the roughly 610-subject first cohort, a separate validation cohort of approximately 110 different subjects was used. To predict cytomegalovirus infection status, the study brought together high-throughput TCR immunosequencing, statistical association of individual TCRs with disease status, and machine learning. To study patterns of TCR occurrence, a later analysis re-analyzed previously published TCR beta repertoires from several hundred donors and added high-resolution HLA genotyping. Rather than drawing on any new phenotypic data, the later analysis identified candidate immune exposures from TCR beta sequences and the way those sequences occurred across donors. In an earlier analysis of 587 of the donors, high-throughput TCR beta sequencing was used to judge whether each TCR beta V gene segment behaved as functional or pseudogenic. Donor age, sex, ethnicity and CMV serostatus were compiled alongside the repertoire data. A later genetic analysis used genome-wide SNP genotypes for 398 of the 666 donors, treating that subset as a discovery cohort. Every discovery cohort repertoire had been produced on one sequencing platform. HLA typing covered class I and class II loci at four-digit resolution. Typing coverage differed by locus: A, B, C, DRB1 and DQB1 were typed in about 620-640 donors, DQA1 in about 500, DPA1 in some 600, and DPB1 in just under 480. Roughly five DR-DQ haplotypes were treated as single units for association and clustering because of strong linkage in the cohort. Across 300 to 500 genotyped donors of the cohort, an average of about 220,000 unique TCR beta nucleotide sequences per donor were sequenced, and roughly 20% of those sequences were non-productive.

In total, fewer than 750 healthy bone marrow donors made up the cohort. At the time of sampling, every cohort member was nominally healthy, though immune exposures that went unrecorded were likely present. The donor tested CMV seronegative and was one of the 352 seronegative cohort members. Every donor gave a peripheral blood sample, and the peripheral blood mononuclear cells from that sample were used for TCR beta sequencing. The Qiagen DNeasy Blood Extraction Kit was used to extract genomic DNA from the blood cell samples. The method was the immunoSEQ multiplex PCR assay. The multiplex PCR relied on a mix of 60 forward primers for TCR Vbeta segments and 13 reverse primers for TCR Jbeta segments. Amplification of the CDR3 region of rearranged TCR beta genes was performed with a multiplex PCR assay on genomic DNA. Amplified TCR beta libraries were sequenced as 87-base-pair reads on the Illumina HiSeq System. The study's own analysis went as follows. In a later analysis, some 80 million unique TCR beta chains were counted across the roughly 610 repertoires, and approximately 11 million of these chains were shared by at least two donors. Raw reads were error-corrected and collapsed into unique sequences by a nearest-neighbor algorithm in which closely related sequences were merged to remove PCR and sequencing errors. To assign V, D and J gene segments, CDR3 sequences were aligned to IMGT reference sequences. Each retained sequence needed at least a six-nucleotide match to both a V gene segment and a J gene segment. Rearrangements were called productive when the CDR3 lacked stop codons and stayed in frame with V and J; all others were non-productive. Following IMGT convention, CDR3 was defined as the stretch from the second conserved V-encoded cysteine up to the conserved J-encoded phenylalanine. The earlier analysis of about 610 of the donors excluded any sequence lacking an unambiguous match to a single V gene segment. In an earlier analysis of approximately 610 of the donors, V segments were called functional above 56.7% productive rearrangements and were called segregating when the between-donor standard deviation exceeded 5%. A statistical classification framework was built for diagnosing cytomegalovirus status from the catalog of TCR beta chain sequences. In a later analysis, TCR nucleotide sequences were compared against IMGT/GENE-DB human TR gene sequences so that V and J genes could be assigned. The TCRdist pipeline was used in a later analysis to assign CDR3 sequences and most-parsimonious VDJ recombination scenarios. In a later analysis, every TCR beta chain was defined by the combination of its CDR3 amino acid sequence and its V-gene family, and reads without a unique V-gene family were dropped. A later analysis removed 592 highly shared, low-generation-probability nucleotide sequences to deal with suspected cross-contamination and a sequencing artifact. A later analysis calculated a clonal expansion index for each public chain from normalized within-repertoire ranks of inferred template counts. In a later analysis, generation probabilities were computed with a VDJ recombination model fitted to out-of-frame rearrangements, and the resulting probabilities were checked against IGoR. In a later analysis, TCR-TCR, TCR-HLA and TCR-CMV co-occurrence was scored with hypergeometric tests, and a repertoire-size bias correction was applied to TCR pairs. In a later analysis, false discovery rates were estimated by permuting HLA or CMV assignments 20 times. In a later analysis, co-occurring TCRs were grouped using DBSCAN, and TCRdist sequence similarity was added for clustering within HLA-allele-positive subsets. Repertoires with fewer than 30,000 or more than 120,000 public chains were left out of co-occurrence clustering, as were a handful of repertoires with anomalous nucleotide sharing. Here the immuneACCESS table is served through TCRdb, limited to in-frame sequences with V and J called. Missing clones are a known gap in these copies; in checked studies unresolved V genes cover under half, and the rest lacks a known reason. V, J and clone size reflect that table, while D and trimming were determined from the DNA. This sample is represented by 150,000 to 200,000 clones; about 90% of them were singletons. The top ten hold more than 1% of the sample.

Broader findings and caveats from the paper: A further reported finding was that TCR beta sequences accurately predicted the HLA-A and HLA-B alleles for most subjects in the first cohort. In a later genetic analysis, fewer N-insertions in productive TCRs were reported among donors in an Asian-associated ancestry cluster than the roughly 700-donor mean. In the study, around 150 TCR beta chains were listed as associated with cytomegalovirus. Three of the identified cytomegalovirus-associated TCR beta chains were confirmed in vitro to be specific for cytomegalovirus antigens. The classifier was reported to diagnose cytomegalovirus status with high specificity and sensitivity in both the original cohort and the validation cohort. Presence/absence analyses assumed roughly uniform sequencing depth across donors, an assumption that may not hold. Most TCR sequences were seen in very few donors, while some public TCRs were found in many individuals. Some IMGT-functional V segments, including TRBV6-2 and TRBV6-3, could not be told apart with the 87-base-pair reads, so those segments were excluded. A later analysis found that HLA-associated TCR beta chains were more clonally expanded and had lower generation probabilities than equally common non-associated chains. Strong co-occurrence of HLA alleles, especially DR and DQ, made assigning TCR associations to individual alleles difficult. An association between a missense DCLRE1C variant and V-gene and J-gene trimming of TCR beta chains was found in a later genetic analysis and replicated in an independent cohort. In a later analysis, TCR association rates were found to vary across HLA loci, with the most associated TCRs seen for DRB1 alleles and the fewest for HLA-C alleles. In an earlier analysis of approximately 590 of the donors, most TCR beta V segments were observed in productive rearrangements about 90% or about 30% of the time, broadly matching IMGT annotations. Correlated functional status among segregating V segments might reflect linkage disequilibrium, but an unknown experimental factor could not be ruled out. A cluster of highly shared sequence variants was judged likely to represent a technical artifact of the sequencing pipeline. In this cohort, only TCR beta chains were sequenced, and detectable features were limited by the absence of alpha or paired-chain data. A later analysis reported that several top co-occurrence clusters appeared linked to parvovirus B19, influenza, CMV and Epstein-Barr virus. According to a later analysis, most CMV-associated TCR beta chains appeared to be HLA-restricted, and the HLA associations seemed to be driven largely by CMV exposure. Specific HLA alleles were associated with roughly 16,000 TCR beta sequences at a false discovery rate of 0.05 in a later analysis. Because counts were too low, around 17 rarely observed V segments, including chromosome 9 orphons, were left out of the earlier analysis of several hundred of the donors. Because HLA typing was unavailable for some donors at each locus, only the typed subset was used in association tests. The authors suggested that the approach could potentially be extended to other disease states and immunological phenotypes. Immune exposure information for the cohort was limited to CMV serostatus.

CDR1 and CDR2 were assigned from the germline V gene (reference sequence) as SGHKS and YYEKEE. V is cut by 4 bases and J by 5 bases, and the space between the germline ends is 15 bases. The CDR3 measures 15 amino acids from cysteine to phenylalanine. The DNA shown is the 45-base CDR3, in frame from base 1. With respect to this clone: Its cognate antigen has yet to be identified. Base qualities were left out, and no much larger clone turns up one base away.

Material for sequencing was PBMCs. The TCR originated in a boy aged 2 to 9 in good health and CMV-seronegative. The V and J segments used are TRBV5-5 and TRBJ2-2; the D gene remains uncertain. The CDR3 reads CASSPVRLVTGELFF. The DNA sequence follows: TGTGCCAGCAGCCCGGTCCGACTGGTGACCGGGGAGCTGTTTTTT.